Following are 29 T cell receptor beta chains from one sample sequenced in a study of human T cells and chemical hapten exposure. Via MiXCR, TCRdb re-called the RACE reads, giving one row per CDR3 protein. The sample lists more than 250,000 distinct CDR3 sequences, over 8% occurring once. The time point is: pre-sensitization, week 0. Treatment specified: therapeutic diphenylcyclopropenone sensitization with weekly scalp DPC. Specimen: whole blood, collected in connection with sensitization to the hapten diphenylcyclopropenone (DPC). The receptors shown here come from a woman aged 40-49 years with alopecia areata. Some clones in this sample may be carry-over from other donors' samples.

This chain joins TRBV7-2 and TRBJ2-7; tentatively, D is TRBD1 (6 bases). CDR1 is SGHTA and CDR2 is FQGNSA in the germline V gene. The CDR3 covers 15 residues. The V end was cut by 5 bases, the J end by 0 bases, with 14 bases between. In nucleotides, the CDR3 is TGTGCCAGCAGCCTGGGACAAATGAGCTCCTACGAGCAGTACTTC. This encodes CASSLGQMSSYEQYF.

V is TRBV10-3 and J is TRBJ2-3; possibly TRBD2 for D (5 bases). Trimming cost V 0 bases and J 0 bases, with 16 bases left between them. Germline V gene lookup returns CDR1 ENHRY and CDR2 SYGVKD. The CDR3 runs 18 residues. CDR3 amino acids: CAISESMGAGTSTDTQYF. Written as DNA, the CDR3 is TGTGCCATCAGTGAGTCGATGGGTGCGGGTACTAGCACAGATACGCAGTATTTT.

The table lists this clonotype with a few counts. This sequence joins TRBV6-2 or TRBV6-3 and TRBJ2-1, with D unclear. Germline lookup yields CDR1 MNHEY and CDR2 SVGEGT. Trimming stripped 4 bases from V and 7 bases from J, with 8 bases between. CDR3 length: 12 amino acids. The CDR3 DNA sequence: TGTGCCAGCAGTTCAAGAAGAAATGAGCAGTTCTTC. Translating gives CASSSRRNEQFF.

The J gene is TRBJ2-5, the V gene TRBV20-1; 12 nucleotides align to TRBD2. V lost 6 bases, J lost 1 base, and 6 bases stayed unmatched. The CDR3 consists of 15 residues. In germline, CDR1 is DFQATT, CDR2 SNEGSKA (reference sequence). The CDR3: CSAPLAGGLQETQYF. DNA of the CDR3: TGCAGTGCCCCACTAGCGGGAGGCCTCCAAGAGACCCAGTACTTC.

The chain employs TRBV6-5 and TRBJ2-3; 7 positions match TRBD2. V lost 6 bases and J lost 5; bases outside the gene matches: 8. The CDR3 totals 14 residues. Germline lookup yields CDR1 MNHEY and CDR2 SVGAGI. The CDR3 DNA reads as TGTGCCAGCAGGCGAGCGGGAAGAGGAGATACGCAGTATTTT. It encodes CASRRAGRGDTQYF.

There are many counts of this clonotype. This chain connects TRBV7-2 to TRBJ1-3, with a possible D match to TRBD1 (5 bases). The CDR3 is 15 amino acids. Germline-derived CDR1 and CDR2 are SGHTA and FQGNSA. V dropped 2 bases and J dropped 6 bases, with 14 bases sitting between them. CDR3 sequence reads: CASSLKAAGANTIYF. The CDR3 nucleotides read TGTGCCAGCAGCTTAAAAGCTGCCGGGGCAAACACCATATATTTT.

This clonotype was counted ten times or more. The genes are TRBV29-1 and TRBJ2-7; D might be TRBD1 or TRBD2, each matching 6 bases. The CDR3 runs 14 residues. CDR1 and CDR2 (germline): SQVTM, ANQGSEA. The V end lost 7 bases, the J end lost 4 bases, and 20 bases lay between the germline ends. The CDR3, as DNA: TGCAGCGCAGTATTCGGGGGCGGTACGTACGAGCAGTACTTC. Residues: CSAVFGGGTYEQYF.

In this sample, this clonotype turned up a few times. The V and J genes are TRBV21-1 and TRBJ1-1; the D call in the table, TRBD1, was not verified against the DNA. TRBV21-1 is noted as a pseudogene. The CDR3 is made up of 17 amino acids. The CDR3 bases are TGTGCCAGCAGCAAAGTTAGGACAGGGGCCATGAACACTGAAGCTTTCTTT. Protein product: CASSKVRTGAMNTEAFF.

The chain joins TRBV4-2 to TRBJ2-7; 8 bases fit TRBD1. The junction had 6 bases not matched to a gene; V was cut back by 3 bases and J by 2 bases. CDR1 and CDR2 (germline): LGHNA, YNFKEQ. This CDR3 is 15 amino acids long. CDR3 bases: TGTGCCAGCAGCCAGGACAGGGAGGTCGCCTACGAGCAGTACTTC. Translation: CASSQDREVAYEQYF.

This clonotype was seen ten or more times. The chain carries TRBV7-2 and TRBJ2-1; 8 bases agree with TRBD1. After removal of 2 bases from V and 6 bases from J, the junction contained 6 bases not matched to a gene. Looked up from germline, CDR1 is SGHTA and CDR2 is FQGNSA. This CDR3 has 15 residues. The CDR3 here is CASSLRQGRLNEQFF. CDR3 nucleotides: TGTGCCAGCAGCTTAAGACAGGGGAGACTCAATGAGCAGTTCTTC.

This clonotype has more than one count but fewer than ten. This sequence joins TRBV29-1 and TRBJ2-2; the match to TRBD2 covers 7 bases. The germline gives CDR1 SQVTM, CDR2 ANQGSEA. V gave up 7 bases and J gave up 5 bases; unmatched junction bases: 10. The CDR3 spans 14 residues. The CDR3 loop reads CSARSGSQTGELFF. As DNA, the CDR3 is TGCAGCGCCCGTAGCGGGTCTCAAACCGGGGAGCTGTTTTTT.

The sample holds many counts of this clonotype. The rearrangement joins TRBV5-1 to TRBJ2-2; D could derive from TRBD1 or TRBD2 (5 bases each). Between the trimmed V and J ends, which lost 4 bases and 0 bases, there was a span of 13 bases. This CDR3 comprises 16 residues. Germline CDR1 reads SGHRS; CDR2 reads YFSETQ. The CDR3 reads CASSRTGGPNTGELFF. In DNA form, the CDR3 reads TGCGCCAGCAGCCGAACAGGAGGCCCGAACACCGGGGAGCTGTTTTTT.

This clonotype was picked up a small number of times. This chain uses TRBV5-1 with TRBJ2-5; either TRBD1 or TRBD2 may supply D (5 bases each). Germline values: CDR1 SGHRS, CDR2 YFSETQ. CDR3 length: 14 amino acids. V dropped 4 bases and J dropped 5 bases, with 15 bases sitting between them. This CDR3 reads CASSPGRERETQYF. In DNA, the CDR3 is TGCGCCAGCAGCCCGGGACGGGAAAGGGAGACCCAGTACTTC.

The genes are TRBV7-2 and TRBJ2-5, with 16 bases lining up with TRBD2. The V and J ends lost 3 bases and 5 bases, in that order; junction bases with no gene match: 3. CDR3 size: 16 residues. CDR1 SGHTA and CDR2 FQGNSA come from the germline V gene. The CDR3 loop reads CASSLGTSGRAETQYF. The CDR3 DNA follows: TGTGCCAGCAGCTTGGGGACTAGCGGGAGGGCGGAGACCCAGTACTTC.

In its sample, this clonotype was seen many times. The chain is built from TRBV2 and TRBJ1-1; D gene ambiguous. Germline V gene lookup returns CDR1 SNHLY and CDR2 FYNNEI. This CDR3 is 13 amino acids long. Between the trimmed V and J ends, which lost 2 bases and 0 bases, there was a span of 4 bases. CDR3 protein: CASSEQVNTEAFF. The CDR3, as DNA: TGTGCCAGCAGTGAACAGGTGAACACTGAAGCTTTCTTT.

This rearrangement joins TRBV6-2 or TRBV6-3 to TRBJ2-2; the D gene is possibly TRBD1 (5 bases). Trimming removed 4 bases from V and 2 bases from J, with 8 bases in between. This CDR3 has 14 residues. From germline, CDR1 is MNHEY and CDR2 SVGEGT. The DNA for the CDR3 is TGTGCCAGCAGTTGGACACCCAACACCGGGGAGCTGTTTTTT. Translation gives CASSWTPNTGELFF.

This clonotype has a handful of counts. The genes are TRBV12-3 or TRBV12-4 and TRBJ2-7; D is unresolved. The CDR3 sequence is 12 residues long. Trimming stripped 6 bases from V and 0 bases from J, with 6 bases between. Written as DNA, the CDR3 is TGTGCCAGCAGCCACCGCTCCTACGAGCAGTACTTC. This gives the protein CASSHRSYEQYF.

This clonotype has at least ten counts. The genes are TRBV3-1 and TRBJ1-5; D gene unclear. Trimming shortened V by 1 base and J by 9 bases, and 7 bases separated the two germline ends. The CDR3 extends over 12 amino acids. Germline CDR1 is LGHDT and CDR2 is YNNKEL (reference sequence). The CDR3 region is CASSQGEGPQHF. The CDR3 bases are TGTGCCAGCAGCCAAGGGGAGGGGCCCCAGCATTTT.

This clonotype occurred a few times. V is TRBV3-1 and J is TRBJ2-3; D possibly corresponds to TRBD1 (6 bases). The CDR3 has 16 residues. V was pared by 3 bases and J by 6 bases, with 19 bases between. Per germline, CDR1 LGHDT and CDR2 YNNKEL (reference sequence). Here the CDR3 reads CASSHRRGTIRDTQYF. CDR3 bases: TGTGCCAGCAGCCACAGAAGAGGGACAATCCGGGATACGCAGTATTTT.

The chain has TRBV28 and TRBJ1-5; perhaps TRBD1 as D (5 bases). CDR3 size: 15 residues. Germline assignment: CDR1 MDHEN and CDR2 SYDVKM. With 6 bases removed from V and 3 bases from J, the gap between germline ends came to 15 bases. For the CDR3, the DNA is TGTGCCAGCAGCACACCGGGACGGCTCAATCAGCCCCAGCATTTT. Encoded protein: CASSTPGRLNQPQHF.

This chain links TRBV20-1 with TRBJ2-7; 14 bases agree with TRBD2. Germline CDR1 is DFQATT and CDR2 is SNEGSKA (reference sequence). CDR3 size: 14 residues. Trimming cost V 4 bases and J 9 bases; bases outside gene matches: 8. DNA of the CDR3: TGCAGTGCTAAGGGACTAGCGGGGGATAAAGGGCAGTACTTC. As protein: CSAKGLAGDKGQYF.

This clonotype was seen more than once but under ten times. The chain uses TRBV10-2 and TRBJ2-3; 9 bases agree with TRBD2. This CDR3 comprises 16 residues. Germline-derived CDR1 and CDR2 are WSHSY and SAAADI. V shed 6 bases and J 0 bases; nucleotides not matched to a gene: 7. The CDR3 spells CASRWGSGGSTDTQYF. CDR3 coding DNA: TGCGCCAGCAGATGGGGTAGCGGGGGAAGCACAGATACGCAGTATTTT.

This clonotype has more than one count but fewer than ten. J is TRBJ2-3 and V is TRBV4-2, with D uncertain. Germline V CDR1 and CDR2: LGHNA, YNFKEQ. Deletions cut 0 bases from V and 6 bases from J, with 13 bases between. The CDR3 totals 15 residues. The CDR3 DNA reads TGTGCCAGCAGCCAAGATTTCGGAGCCACGGATACGCAGTATTTT. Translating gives CASSQDFGATDTQYF.

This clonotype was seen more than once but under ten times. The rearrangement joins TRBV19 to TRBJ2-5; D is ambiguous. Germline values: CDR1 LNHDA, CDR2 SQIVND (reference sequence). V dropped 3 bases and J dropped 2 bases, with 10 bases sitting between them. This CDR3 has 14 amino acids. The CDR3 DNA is TGTGCCAGTAGTATGGGCAGCCAGCAAGAGACCCAGTACTTC. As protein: CASSMGSQQETQYF. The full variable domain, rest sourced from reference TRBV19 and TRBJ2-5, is DGGITQSPKYLFRKEGQNVTLSCEQNLNHDAMYWYRQDPGQGLRLIYYSQIVNDFQKGDIAEGYSVSREKKESFPLTVTSAQKNPTAFYLCASSMGSQQETQYFGPGTRLLVL.

DNA for the CDR3: TGCAGCGTTAGGGGCCGACTAGCGGGCGGGGAGCTGTTTTTT. This encodes CSVRGRLAGGELFF. This sequence joins TRBV29-1 and TRBJ2-2; 10 bases align to TRBD2. V dropped 5 bases and J dropped 7; count of bases not matched to a gene: 7. In germline, CDR1 is SQVTM, CDR2 ANQGSEA. This CDR3 contains 14 residues.

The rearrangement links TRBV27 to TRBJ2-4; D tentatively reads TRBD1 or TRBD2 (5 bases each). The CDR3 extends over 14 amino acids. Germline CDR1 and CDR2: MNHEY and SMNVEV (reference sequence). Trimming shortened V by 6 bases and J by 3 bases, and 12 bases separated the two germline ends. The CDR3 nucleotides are TGTGCCAGCAGCCCCCAGGGAGTCAAAAACATTCAGTACTTC. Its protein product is CASSPQGVKNIQYF.

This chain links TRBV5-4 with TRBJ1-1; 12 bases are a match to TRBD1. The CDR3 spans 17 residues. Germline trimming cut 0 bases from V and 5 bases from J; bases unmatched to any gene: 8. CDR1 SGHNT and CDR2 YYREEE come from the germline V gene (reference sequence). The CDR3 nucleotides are TGTGCCAGCAGCTTGGGGGACAGGGGGCGCCTGGCTACTGAAGCTTTCTTT. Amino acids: CASSLGDRGRLATEAFF.

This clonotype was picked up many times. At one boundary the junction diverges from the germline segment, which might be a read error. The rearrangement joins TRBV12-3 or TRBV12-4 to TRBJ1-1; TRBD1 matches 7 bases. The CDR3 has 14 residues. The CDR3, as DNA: TGTGCCAGCAGCTTAGCAGGGGGGAACACTGAAGCTTTCTTT. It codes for CASSLAGGNTEAFF.

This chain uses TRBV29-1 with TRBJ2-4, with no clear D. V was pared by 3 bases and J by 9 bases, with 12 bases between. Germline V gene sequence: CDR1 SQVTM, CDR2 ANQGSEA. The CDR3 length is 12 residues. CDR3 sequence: CSVDLTGSIQYF. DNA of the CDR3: TGCAGCGTTGATCTTACCGGATCCATTCAGTACTTC. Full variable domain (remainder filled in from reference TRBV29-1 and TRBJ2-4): SAVISQKPSRDICQRGTSLTIQCQVDSQVTMMFWYRQQPGQSLTLIATANQGSEATYESGFVIDKFPISRPNLTFSTLTVSNMSPEDSSIYLCSVDLTGSIQYFGAGTRLSVL.